The 18 T cell receptor beta chains below all came from one sample that was sequenced in a study of T-cell memory formation after mild COVID-19. TCRdb used MiXCR to reprocess the 5' RACE reads, holding one entry per CDR3 protein. Altogether fewer than 650,000 distinct CDR3 sequences are present, about 20% being singletons, with the ten largest covering around 7.7%. The sequenced material came from PBMCs or a T cell subset sorted from them (not recorded which). The receptors originated from an adult woman who had mild COVID-19 (a few samples of this study predate the infection). Cell type and time point are not known.

Comments on this clonotype: This may be a read error: a much more frequent sequence differs by one nucleotide. The chain joins TRBV12-3 or TRBV12-4 to TRBJ2-5; D is possibly TRBD1 or TRBD2 (5 bases each). This CDR3 contains 15 residues. This CDR3 reads CASSPTGLGQETKYF. CDR3 bases: TGTGCCAGCAGCCCTACGGGGCTAGGCCAAGAGACCAAGTACTTC.

The V call is TRBV6-1, the J call TRBJ2-5, with D possibly being TRBD1 (6 bases). Germline V gene data show CDR1 as MNHNS and CDR2 as SASEGT. The CDR3 runs 15 residues. V lost 4 bases and J lost 4, with 16 bases in between. This CDR3 reads CASSVSTGQGETQYF. CDR3 coding DNA: TGTGCCAGCAGTGTTTCAACAGGGCAGGGAGAGACCCAGTACTTC.

The chain uses TRBV7-8 and TRBJ2-3; 8 bases are a match to TRBD2. Germline-derived CDR1 and CDR2 are SGHVS and FQNEAQ. The CDR3 runs to 16 residues. J was trimmed by 2 bases and V by 11 bases; bases with no gene match: 15. CDR3 sequence: CAAGESAGASTDTQYF. The CDR3 DNA is TGTGCCGCCGGGGAGTCAGCGGGGGCTTCCACAGATACGCAGTATTTT.

In DNA, the CDR3 is TGTGCCAGCAGCTTAAGGGGGAGTGAGGAAGCTTTCTTT. This sequence encodes CASSLRGSEEAFF. V is TRBV7-9 and J is TRBJ1-1, with D possibly matching TRBD1 (6 bases). Trimming took off 2 bases at V and 8 bases at J, with 12 bases between the two ends. Germline V CDR1 and CDR2: SEHNR, FQNEAQ (reference sequence). CDR3 length: 13 amino acids.

This clonotype has just a few counts. The V call is TRBV4-3, the J call TRBJ1-6; 12 bases line up with TRBD1. Germline assignment: CDR1 LGHNA and CDR2 YSLEER. With 1 base clipped from V and 8 bases from J, the junction kept 6 bases outside the gene matches. The CDR3 covers 17 residues. CDR3 sequence (DNA): TGCGCCAGCAGCCAAGTTGGGACAGGGGGCTTCGATTCACCCCTCCACTTT. Translated: CASSQVGTGGFDSPLHF.

The chain links TRBV20-1 to TRBJ2-7; possibly TRBD1 for D (6 bases). Looked up from germline, CDR1 is DFQATT and CDR2 is SNEGSKA (reference sequence). The CDR3 is 13 residues long. Between the trimmed V and J ends, which lost 4 bases and 9 bases, there was a span of 19 bases. CDR3 sequence (DNA): TGCAGTGCTAACTCCCAGGGGACCCTCGGGCAGTACTTC. Encoded protein: CSANSQGTLGQYF.

The rearrangement uses TRBV11-3 and TRBJ2-3; 8 bases agree with TRBD2. Germline CDR1 and CDR2: SGHNT and YENEEA. V gave up 0 bases and J gave up 5 bases; unmatched junction bases: 13. The CDR3 spans 18 residues. The CDR3 spells CASSLDGAGAGVRDTQYF. Here the CDR3 DNA reads TGTGCCAGCAGCTTAGATGGGGCAGGAGCGGGAGTCCGAGATACGCAGTATTTT.

V and J are TRBV12-3 or TRBV12-4 and TRBJ1-5; 7 bases align to TRBD1. CDR3 size: 13 residues. V shed 7 bases, J shed 4 bases, and the junction held 4 bases outside the gene matches. CDR3 in amino acids: CASTGTENQPQHF. In DNA form, the CDR3 reads TGTGCCAGCACCGGGACAGAAAATCAGCCCCAGCATTTT.

This clonotype was observed a handful of times. This sequence joins TRBV7-8 and TRBJ1-1; 8 positions match TRBD1. Germline CDR1 SGHVS, CDR2 FQNEAQ. The CDR3 is made up of 17 amino acids. Trimming removed 2 bases from V and 5 bases from J; junction bases left unmatched: 13. CDR3 sequence (DNA): TGTGCCAGCAGCTTAATCCCCCTGACAGGGGCGGAAACTGAAGCTTTCTTT. This sequence encodes CASSLIPLTGAETEAFF. Variable domain in full (rest from reference TRBV7-8 and TRBJ1-1): GAGVSQSPRYKVAKRGQDVALRCDPISGHVSLFWYQQALGQGPEFLTYFQNEAQLDKSGLPSDRFFAERPEGSVSTLKIQRTQQEDSAVYLCASSLIPLTGAETEAFFGQGTRLTVV.

The gene calls are TRBV7-6 and TRBJ2-3; D is perhaps TRBD1 (6 bases). Germline CDR1 and CDR2: SGHVS and FNYEAQ. Trimming took off 2 bases at V and 1 base at J, with 10 bases between the two ends. The CDR3 contains 15 residues. CDR3 amino acids: CASSLNRAGTDTQYF. CDR3 nucleotide sequence: TGTGCCAGCAGCTTAAACAGGGCGGGCACAGATACGCAGTATTTT.

This chain links TRBV6-6 with TRBJ1-1; D is uncertain. V lost 7 bases to trimming and J lost 1 base, with 4 bases between them. This CDR3 is built from 11 residues. CDR1 and CDR2 from the germline V gene are MNHNY and SVGAGI (reference sequence). CDR3 nucleotides: TGTGCCAGCAACAAGAACACTGAAGCTTTCTTT. This gives the protein CASNKNTEAFF.

This clonotype appeared many times. The rearrangement joins TRBV6-2 or TRBV6-3 to TRBJ2-1; 10 bases line up with TRBD2. Trimming took 6 bases from V and 3 from J; bases not matched to a gene: 8. CDR1 and CDR2 from the germline V gene are MNHEY and SVGEGT. This CDR3 is built from 16 residues. The CDR3: CASRTVGLANYNEQFF. The CDR3, as DNA: TGTGCCAGCAGAACGGTGGGACTAGCGAACTACAATGAGCAGTTCTTC.

The J gene is TRBJ2-3, the V gene TRBV6-5; 7 nucleotides align to TRBD1. The germline CDR1 and CDR2 sequences are MNHEY and SVGAGI. Trimming at V came to 10 bases and at J to 3 bases, leaving 4 bases not matched to a gene. This CDR3 region has 12 residues. As DNA, the CDR3 is TGTGCCACTCGACAGGGAACAGATACGCAGTATTTT. This codes for CATRQGTDTQYF.

This chain connects TRBV7-9 to TRBJ2-1; D assignment may be TRBD1 or TRBD2 (6 bases each). CDR3 length: 16 residues. The V and J ends lost 5 bases and 9 bases respectively, with 23 bases between them. Germline CDR1 is SEHNR and CDR2 is FQNEAQ (reference sequence). CDR3 DNA sequence: TGTGCCAGCAGCAGAGGACCGGGGGCCCCGGGTGGTGAGCAGTTCTTC. Encoded protein: CASSRGPGAPGGEQFF.

The J gene is TRBJ1-1, the V gene TRBV20-1; tentative D call: TRBD1 (5 bases). The CDR3 is 12 residues long. V was shortened by 1 base and J by 8 bases, with 11 bases between the two germline ends. CDR1 and CDR2 from the germline V gene are DFQATT and SNEGSKA (reference sequence). The CDR3 nucleotides are TGCAGTGCTAGAGGGACAAATGAGGAAGCTTTCTTT. Translation: CSARGTNEEAFF.

For the CDR3, the DNA is TGTGCCAGCAGCCCCAGCGGGGGGACCCTTTACTTC. This gives the protein CASSPSGGTLYF. The rearrangement uses TRBV5-6 and TRBJ2-7; 9 bases match TRBD2. The germline gives CDR1 SGHDT, CDR2 YYEEEE. The CDR3 has 12 residues. Germline trimming cut 4 bases from V and 13 bases from J; bases unmatched to any gene: 9.

This clonotype appeared a few times. The rearrangement links TRBV5-6 to TRBJ1-5; no firm D call. The CDR3 is 12 residues long. Germline lookup yields CDR1 SGHDT and CDR2 YYEEEE. V lost 3 bases and J lost 7, with 8 bases in between. In DNA, the CDR3 is TGTGCCAGCAGCTCCTGGGAACAGCCCCAGCATTTT. It codes for CASSSWEQPQHF.

The chain uses TRBV12-3 or TRBV12-4 and TRBJ1-2; the D gene is possibly TRBD1 (5 bases). Trimming stripped 3 bases from V and 4 bases from J, with 15 bases between. The CDR3 is 15 residues long. CDR3 nucleotides: TGTGCCAGCAGTTTCTCTGGAGGGGCGAGCTATGGCTACACCTTC. It codes for CASSFSGGASYGYTF.